These 16 T cell receptor beta chains share one sample of origin, sequenced in a study of CXCR3-negative and CXCR3-positive naive CD8 T cells. The libraries of TRB cDNA were prepared using 5' RACE with UMI labels. TCRdb reprocessed the 5' RACE reads; each CDR3 protein has one entry and no DNA is given. Its table records 150,000 or so distinct CDR3 sequences. The antigens for these receptors are not known. Whole-study results and caveats: Naive cells positive for CXCR3 carried more hydrophobic TRB CDR3s than CXCR3-negative ones.

Source material: naive CXCR3+ CD8+ T cells from blood. Subset noted: CD45RO-CCR7+CD27+CD95- naive CD8+ T cells expressing CXCR3 (TNR3+). The receptors were sampled from a human donor in good health. Some clones in this sample may be carry-over from other donors' samples.

The rearrangement joins TRBV3-1 to TRBJ2-5; TCRdb outputs TRBD1, but without DNA this stays unchecked. The CDR3 extends over 15 amino acids. CDR1 is LGHDT and CDR2 is YNNKEL in the germline V gene (reference sequence). The CDR3 here is CASSRGQGYSETQYF.

The rearrangement links TRBV5-4 to TRBJ2-3; TCRdb's D call, TRBD2, is unchecked because there is no DNA. Germline V gives CDR1 SGHNT, CDR2 YYREEE (reference sequence). The CDR3 runs to 14 residues. The CDR3 reads CASSWGLAGDTQYF.

The chain couples TRBV28 to TRBJ2-4; the TCRdb call, TRBD1, lacks DNA for checking. From germline, CDR1 is MDHEN and CDR2 SYDVKM. This CDR3 spans 16 amino acids. This CDR3 reads CATLTGVTLAKNIQYF.

The chain employs TRBV5-6 and TRBJ2-5. Germline lookup yields CDR1 SGHDT and CDR2 YYEEEE. The CDR3 consists of 16 residues. CDR3 residues: CASTFKNLLIWETQYF. The full variable domain, with the rest looked up from reference TRBV5-6 and TRBJ2-5, is DAGVTQSPTHLIKTRGQQVTLRCSPKSGHDTVSWYQQALGQGPQFIFQYYEEEERQRGNFPDRFSGHQFPNYSSELNVNALLLGDSALYLCASTFKNLLIWETQYFGPGTRLLVL.

The chain joins TRBV6-6 to TRBJ2-7. The CDR3 runs to 11 residues. The germline V gene encodes CDR1 MNHNY and CDR2 SVGAGI (reference sequence). The CDR3: CASSGSSELYF.

The chain employs TRBV28 and TRBJ2-1; the TRBD2 assignment by TCRdb is unverifiable without DNA. In germline, CDR1 is MDHEN, CDR2 SYDVKM. The CDR3 totals 15 residues. CDR3 sequence reads: CASSITSGGVCEQFF.

The V and J genes are TRBV28 and TRBJ2-7; the TCRdb D gene call, TRBD1, has no DNA to confirm it. Germline assignment: CDR1 MDHEN and CDR2 SYDVKM. The CDR3 has 13 residues. The CDR3 region is CASRDRDDYEQYF.

This rearrangement joins TRBV13 to TRBJ2-7. CDR1 PRHDT and CDR2 FYEKMQ come from the germline V gene (reference sequence). CDR3 length equals 13 residues. The CDR3 protein is CASSLFQSYEQYF.

The chain carries TRBV5-1 and TRBJ1-1. The CDR3 loop spans 14 amino acids. CDR1 and CDR2 from the germline V gene are SGHRS and YFSETQ. CDR3 sequence reads: CASSLQGQNTEAFF.

The V and J genes are TRBV28 and TRBJ2-1. The germline gives CDR1 MDHEN, CDR2 SYDVKM. CDR3 length equals 12 residues. CDR3 residues: CASSYSGNEQFF.

The chain combines TRBV4-1 with TRBJ2-7. The CDR3 sequence is 13 residues long. CDR1 and CDR2 from the germline V gene are MGHRA and YSYEKL. The CDR3 reads CASSQIPSYEQYF.

The chain has TRBV5-1 and TRBJ1-1; the TCRdb call, TRBD1, lacks DNA for checking. Germline V gives CDR1 SGHRS, CDR2 YFSETQ. The CDR3 is 16 amino acids. CDR3 loop: CASSFGDREWHTEAFF.

The chain has TRBV4-1 and TRBJ2-1. Germline values: CDR1 MGHRA, CDR2 YSYEKL. The CDR3 contains 16 residues. Here the CDR3 reads CASSQYKADPNNEQFF.

This chain joins TRBV19 and TRBJ2-1; TCRdb designates TRBD1, a call that cannot be tested without DNA. Germline assignment: CDR1 LNHDA and CDR2 SQIVND (reference sequence). The CDR3 is made up of 14 amino acids. CDR3 protein: CASQTRQGGNEQFF. Using reference TRBV19 and TRBJ2-1 for the parts outside the CDR3, the full variable domain is DGGITQSPKYLFRKEGQNVTLSCEQNLNHDAMYWYRQDPGQGLRLIYYSQIVNDFQKGDIAEGYSVSREKKESFPLTVTSAQKNPTAFYLCASQTRQGGNEQFFGPGTRLTVL.

The CDR3 loop is CASSQVGGGNEQFF. The chain joins TRBV4-1 to TRBJ2-1; TCRdb lists TRBD1, though no DNA is available to test this call. Germline loops: CDR1 MGHRA, CDR2 YSYEKL. This CDR3 spans 14 amino acids.

The chain couples TRBV5-1 to TRBJ2-5; TCRdb indicates TRBD1, and absent DNA this call remains unverified. In germline, CDR1 is SGHRS, CDR2 YFSETQ. CDR3 size: 16 residues. The CDR3 spells CASSFGTGEYGETQYF.